This passage covers 4 T cell receptor beta chains from one sample sequenced in a study of blood T cell repertoires in COVID-19. Only in-frame clones appear in the TCRdb table, and some are missing; sequencing was by immunoSEQ multiplex PCR. Of around 500,000 clones listed, more than 85% are singletons. Sequencing was performed on PBMCs or T cells enriched from blood (not recorded which). These receptors were collected from a woman in her fifties or sixties who had recovered from COVID-19.

The chain has TRBV19 and TRBJ1-5, with D maybe TRBD1 (6 bases). V lost 6 bases and J 4 bases, leaving 10 bases between the germline ends. The CDR3 is 13 amino acids. The germline V gene encodes CDR1 LNHDA and CDR2 SQIVND (reference sequence). CDR3 sequence reads: CASRSQGNQPQHF. The CDR3 region has the DNA TGTGCCAGTAGGTCTCAGGGGAATCAGCCCCAGCATTTT.

V is TRBV19 and J is TRBJ2-7, with 9 bases aligning to TRBD1. Germline assignment: CDR1 LNHDA and CDR2 SQIVND (reference sequence). This CDR3 is built from 13 residues. Losses at the gene ends were 8 bases for V and 1 base for J; bases not matched to a gene: 3. In DNA, the CDR3 is TGTGCCAGTCGGGGGACAGGGTCCTACGAGCAGTACTTC. This codes for CASRGTGSYEQYF.

The J gene is TRBJ2-1, the V gene TRBV21-1; TRBD2 reflects the table's D call only, with no check against the DNA. TRBV21-1 is termed a pseudogene. The CDR3 runs 18 residues. CDR3 in amino acids: CASSKEENSYFSYNEQFF. The CDR3 DNA reads TGTGCCAGCAGCAAAGAGGAAAATAGCTATTTCTCCTACAATGAGCAGTTCTTC.

CDR3 bases: TGTGCCAGCAGCGCCCCCAGCGGGGGCAGCTCCTACGAGCAGTACTTC. Its protein product is CASSAPSGGSSYEQYF. V and J are TRBV9 and TRBJ2-7; 8 bases line up with TRBD2. After removal of 3 bases from V and 0 bases from J, the junction contained 8 bases not matched to a gene. This CDR3 is 16 amino acids long. Germline-derived CDR1 and CDR2 are SGDLS and YYNGEE.